The TCR beta chain under discussion was sequenced for a study of blood T cell repertoires in COVID-19. In the study overall: PBMCs, B-cell-depleted T cells, or T cells provided the cDNA or gDNA that made up the material.

The germline V gene has CDR1 SGHKS and CDR2 YYEKEE (reference sequence). The CDR3 has 17 residues. Trimming took 4 bases from V and 0 from J; bases not matched to a gene: 12. In the authors' methods: Estimation of nucleated cell counts relied on the amplification of reference gene primers. Clones were sequenced by immunoSEQ multiplex PCR, and TCRdb holds only the in-frame ones, with some missing. V and J calls and clone size are as listed in that table; D and trimming were resolved from the DNA. There are some 180,000 clones in the sample; about 75% occur only once, and roughly 8.6% lies in the top ten.

This clonotype was sampled from a woman in her forties or fifties with active or convalescent COVID-19. Input material: peripheral blood. The chain joins TRBV5-5 to TRBJ2-5, with TRBD2 matching 7 bases. CDR3 region: CASSPLGGDLYQETQYF. In DNA, the CDR3 is TGTGCCAGCAGCCCACTGGGGGGGGACCTGTACCAAGAGACCCAGTACTTC.